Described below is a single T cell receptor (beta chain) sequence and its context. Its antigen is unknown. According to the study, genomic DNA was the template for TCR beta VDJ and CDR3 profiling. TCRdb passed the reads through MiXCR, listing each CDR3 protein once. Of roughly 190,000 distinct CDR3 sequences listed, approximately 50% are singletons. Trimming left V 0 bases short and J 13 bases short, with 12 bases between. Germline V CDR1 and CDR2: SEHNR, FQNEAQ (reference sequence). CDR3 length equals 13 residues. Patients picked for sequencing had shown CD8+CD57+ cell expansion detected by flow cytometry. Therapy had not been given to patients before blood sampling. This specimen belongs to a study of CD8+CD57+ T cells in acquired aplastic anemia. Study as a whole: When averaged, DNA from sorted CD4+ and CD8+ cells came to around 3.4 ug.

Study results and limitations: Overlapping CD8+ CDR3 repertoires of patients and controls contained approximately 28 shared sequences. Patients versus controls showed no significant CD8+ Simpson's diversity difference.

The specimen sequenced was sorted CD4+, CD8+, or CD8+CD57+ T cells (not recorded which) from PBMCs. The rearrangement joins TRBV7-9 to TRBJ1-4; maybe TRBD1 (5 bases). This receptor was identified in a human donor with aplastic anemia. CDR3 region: CASSLAQPGGLFF. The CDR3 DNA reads TGTGCCAGCAGCTTAGCGCAACCTGGGGGACTGTTTTTT.